This is a list of T cell receptor beta chains from one sample in a study of blood T cell repertoires in COVID-19. Method: immunoSEQ multiplex PCR; TCRdb's copy keeps in-frame clones and lacks some. The top ten hold around 20% of the sample, which has about 93,000 clones, 75% to 90% seen once. The source material was peripheral blood. All receptors come from a woman older than 75 with acute or convalescent COVID-19. Each CDR3 is given with its conserved first and last residue. Fields, in order: V gene, D gene, J gene, clone size, CDR3 protein, CDR3 DNA. A D gene is named only where the DNA matches it firmly. Clone size is not always given. Where it is, it says once, few, many or a class for expanded clones.

v_call: TRBV25-1; d_call: TRBD1; j_call: TRBJ2-3; clone_size: .; cdr3_aa: CASSGRTGPRDTQYF; cdr3_nt: TGTGCCAGCAGTGGTAGGACAGGGCCTAGGGATACGCAGTATTTT
v_call: TRBV5-1; d_call: TRBD1; j_call: TRBJ2-2; clone_size: .; cdr3_aa: CASSYTGTGVAGELFF; cdr3_nt: TGCGCCAGCAGCTATACCGGGACAGGGGTCGCCGGGGAGCTGTTTTTT
v_call: TRBV13; d_call: .; j_call: TRBJ1-1; clone_size: .; cdr3_aa: CASSVGHLNTEAFF; cdr3_nt: TGTGCCAGCAGCGTGGGACACTTGAACACTGAAGCTTTCTTT
v_call: TRBV18; d_call: .; j_call: TRBJ1-1; clone_size: .; cdr3_aa: CASSPGGLGTEAFF; cdr3_nt: TGTGCCAGCTCACCAGGGGGCTTAGGCACTGAAGCTTTCTTT
v_call: TRBV2; d_call: .; j_call: TRBJ2-7; clone_size: .; cdr3_aa: CASSEGAGEQYF; cdr3_nt: TGTGCCAGCAGTGAGGGGGCAGGGGAGCAGTACTTC
v_call: TRBV27; d_call: .; j_call: TRBJ1-1; clone_size: .; cdr3_aa: CASSQEVGTEAFF; cdr3_nt: TGTGCCAGCAGTCAGGAAGTCGGCACTGAAGCTTTCTTT
v_call: TRBV18; d_call: .; j_call: TRBJ2-7; clone_size: .; cdr3_aa: CASSLQGGAYEQYF; cdr3_nt: TGTGCCAGCTCACTACAGGGAGGGGCCTACGAGCAGTACTTC
v_call: TRBV12-3/TRBV12-4; d_call: .; j_call: TRBJ2-7; clone_size: once; cdr3_aa: CASRIASRHEQYF; cdr3_nt: TGTGCCAGCAGAATAGCGTCCCGGCACGAGCAGTACTTC
v_call: TRBV12-3/TRBV12-4; d_call: .; j_call: TRBJ2-3; clone_size: few; cdr3_aa: CASSLEWAGARYF; cdr3_nt: TGTGCCAGCAGTTTAGAATGGGCGGGGGCGAGGTATTTT
v_call: TRBV11-1; d_call: TRBD1; j_call: TRBJ2-2; clone_size: once; cdr3_aa: CASSATGTNTGELFF; cdr3_nt: TGTGCCAGCAGCGCGACAGGGACGAACACCGGGGAGCTGTTTTTT
v_call: TRBV27; d_call: TRBD2; j_call: TRBJ2-3; clone_size: few; cdr3_aa: CASRAHPGLAGGFTDTQYF; cdr3_nt: TGTGCCAGCAGGGCCCACCCGGGACTAGCGGGGGGGTTCACAGATACGCAGTATTTT
v_call: TRBV11-2; d_call: .; j_call: TRBJ2-7; clone_size: .; cdr3_aa: CASSLAGVLGEQYF; cdr3_nt: TGTGCCAGCAGCTTGGCGGGTGTCCTAGGTGAGCAGTACTTC
v_call: TRBV24-1; d_call: .; j_call: TRBJ2-3; clone_size: .; cdr3_aa: CATTKGGGRTDTQYF; cdr3_nt: TGTGCCACCACCAAGGGGGGGGGTAGGACAGATACGCAGTATTTT
v_call: TRBV18; d_call: .; j_call: TRBJ1-2; clone_size: .; cdr3_aa: CASSPGGGGYTF; cdr3_nt: TGTGCCAGCTCACCAGGAGGAGGAGGCTACACCTTC
v_call: TRBV18; d_call: .; j_call: TRBJ2-2; clone_size: .; cdr3_aa: CASLPLGPSGELFF; cdr3_nt: TGTGCCAGCCTCCCGCTGGGCCCATCGGGGGAGCTGTTTTTT
v_call: TRBV5-1; d_call: .; j_call: TRBJ1-3; clone_size: .; cdr3_aa: CASSLDSYSGNTIYF; cdr3_nt: TGCGCCAGCAGCTTGGACAGTTACTCTGGAAACACCATATATTTT
v_call: TRBV7-6; d_call: .; j_call: TRBJ2-3; clone_size: .; cdr3_aa: CASSLTRASPDTQYF; cdr3_nt: TGTGCCAGCAGCTTAACTAGGGCTAGCCCAGATACGCAGTATTTT
v_call: TRBV19; d_call: .; j_call: TRBJ2-7; clone_size: few; cdr3_aa: CASTPSGRDTDEQYF; cdr3_nt: TGTGCCAGTACTCCTTCGGGAAGGGACACCGACGAGCAGTACTTC
v_call: TRBV30; d_call: TRBD1; j_call: TRBJ1-4; clone_size: .; cdr3_aa: CAWSFPTGGGEKLFF; cdr3_nt: TGTGCCTGGAGTTTTCCCACGGGAGGGGGCGAGAAACTGTTTTTT
v_call: TRBV7-9; d_call: .; j_call: TRBJ1-1; clone_size: .; cdr3_aa: CASSYQTLNTEAFF; cdr3_nt: TGTGCCAGCAGCTACCAGACACTGAACACTGAAGCTTTCTTT
v_call: TRBV7-8; d_call: .; j_call: TRBJ1-5; clone_size: once; cdr3_aa: CASSSPGNQPQHF; cdr3_nt: TGTGCCAGCAGCTCGCCAGGGAACCAGCCCCAGCATTTT
v_call: TRBV4-1; d_call: .; j_call: TRBJ2-6; clone_size: .; cdr3_aa: CASSRTASFPGANVLTF; cdr3_nt: TGCGCCAGCAGCCGGACAGCATCTTTCCCTGGGGCCAACGTCCTGACTTTC
v_call: TRBV19; d_call: .; j_call: TRBJ1-5; clone_size: .; cdr3_aa: CASSRGSYSNQPQHF; cdr3_nt: TGTGCCAGTAGCCGGGGGAGTTATAGCAATCAGCCCCAGCATTTT
v_call: TRBV19; d_call: TRBD1; j_call: TRBJ1-5; clone_size: .; cdr3_aa: CASRARGINQPQHF; cdr3_nt: TGTGCCAGTAGGGCCAGGGGGATCAATCAGCCCCAGCATTTT
v_call: TRBV9; d_call: TRBD2; j_call: TRBJ2-1; clone_size: .; cdr3_aa: CASSPRRTSGYNEQFF; cdr3_nt: TGTGCCAGCAGCCCCCGCCGGACTAGCGGTTACAATGAGCAGTTCTTC
v_call: TRBV5-4; d_call: .; j_call: TRBJ1-1; clone_size: .; cdr3_aa: CASSLREESTEAFF; cdr3_nt: TGTGCCAGCAGCTTAAGGGAGGAAAGCACTGAAGCTTTCTTT
v_call: TRBV5-1; d_call: .; j_call: TRBJ2-5; clone_size: .; cdr3_aa: CASSLGKGLGETQYF; cdr3_nt: TGCGCCAGCAGCTTGGGTAAGGGGCTCGGAGAGACCCAGTACTTC
v_call: TRBV9; d_call: TRBD1; j_call: TRBJ2-2; clone_size: .; cdr3_aa: CASSPRDSANTGELFF; cdr3_nt: TGTGCCAGCAGCCCCCGGGACAGCGCGAACACCGGGGAGCTGTTTTTT
v_call: TRBV13; d_call: TRBD1; j_call: TRBJ2-7; clone_size: .; cdr3_aa: CASSKPGTGKYEQYF; cdr3_nt: TGTGCCAGCAGCAAGCCCGGGACAGGGAAATATGAGCAGTACTTC
v_call: TRBV5-1; d_call: TRBD2; j_call: TRBJ2-2; clone_size: .; cdr3_aa: CASSLARGGAGTGELFF; cdr3_nt: TGCGCCAGCAGCTTGGCCCGCGGGGGGGCCGGCACCGGGGAGCTGTTTTTT
v_call: TRBV28; d_call: .; j_call: TRBJ1-5; clone_size: .; cdr3_aa: CASSLFGGTGQPQHF; cdr3_nt: TGTGCCAGCAGTTTATTTGGGGGCACAGGACAGCCCCAGCATTTT
v_call: TRBV7-3; d_call: .; j_call: TRBJ2-1; clone_size: .; cdr3_aa: CASSLSGAVYNEQFF; cdr3_nt: TGTGCCAGCAGCTTAAGCGGGGCCGTCTACAATGAGCAGTTCTTC
v_call: TRBV24-1; d_call: TRBD1; j_call: TRBJ1-2; clone_size: .; cdr3_aa: CATSDSGAGGYGYTF; cdr3_nt: TGTGCCACCAGTGATTCCGGGGCAGGGGGCTATGGCTACACCTTC
v_call: TRBV19; d_call: TRBD1; j_call: TRBJ1-2; clone_size: .; cdr3_aa: CASRPDRTDPGASGYTF; cdr3_nt: TGTGCCAGTAGACCGGACAGGACCGACCCGGGGGCCTCTGGCTACACCTTC
v_call: TRBV5-6; d_call: TRBD1; j_call: TRBJ2-7; clone_size: once; cdr3_aa: CASSSLRQGSYEQYF; cdr3_nt: TGTGCCAGCAGCTCGCTTAGACAGGGATCCTACGAGCAGTACTTC
v_call: TRBV5-1; d_call: TRBD1; j_call: TRBJ1-5; clone_size: .; cdr3_aa: CASSHRDRGHGNQPQHF; cdr3_nt: TGCGCCAGCAGCCACCGGGACAGGGGTCATGGGAATCAGCCCCAGCATTTT
v_call: TRBV5-1; d_call: .; j_call: TRBJ1-1; clone_size: .; cdr3_aa: CASSYQTLNTEAFF; cdr3_nt: TGCGCCAGCAGCTATCAGACTTTGAACACTGAAGCTTTCTTT
v_call: TRBV6-5; d_call: .; j_call: TRBJ1-2; clone_size: .; cdr3_aa: CASSYGGPYGYTF; cdr3_nt: TGTGCCAGCAGTTACGGCGGGCCTTATGGCTACACCTTC
v_call: TRBV7-3; d_call: .; j_call: TRBJ2-6; clone_size: .; cdr3_aa: CASSFTGPGANVLTF; cdr3_nt: TGTGCCAGCAGCTTTACAGGGCCTGGGGCCAACGTCCTGACTTTC
v_call: TRBV5-1; d_call: TRBD2; j_call: TRBJ2-4; clone_size: .; cdr3_aa: CASSPGLAGTMAKNIQYF; cdr3_nt: TGCGCCAGCAGCCCGGGACTAGCGGGGACCATGGCCAAAAACATTCAGTACTTT
v_call: TRBV5-1; d_call: TRBD2; j_call: TRBJ2-2; clone_size: .; cdr3_aa: CASSLTSGGTTGELFF; cdr3_nt: TGCGCCAGCAGCTTGACTAGCGGGGGTACGACCGGGGAGCTGTTTTTT
v_call: TRBV30; d_call: .; j_call: TRBJ1-5; clone_size: .; cdr3_aa: CAWSALSGANQPQHF; cdr3_nt: TGTGCCTGGAGTGCTTTATCTGGGGCGAATCAGCCCCAGCATTTT
v_call: TRBV15; d_call: TRBD2; j_call: TRBJ2-1; clone_size: once; cdr3_aa: CATSAGEGVRYNEQFF; cdr3_nt: TGTGCCACCAGCGCCGGGGAGGGAGTAAGATACAATGAGCAGTTCTTC
v_call: TRBV19; d_call: TRBD2; j_call: TRBJ2-7; clone_size: .; cdr3_aa: CASSIAAGGAISYEQYF; cdr3_nt: TGTGCCAGTAGTATTGCCGCGGGGGGGGCGATCTCCTACGAGCAGTACTTC
v_call: TRBV9; d_call: .; j_call: TRBJ1-3; clone_size: .; cdr3_aa: CASSVLDSSGNTIYF; cdr3_nt: TGTGCCAGCAGCGTCTTGGACAGCTCTGGAAACACCATATATTTT
v_call: TRBV6-5; d_call: TRBD1; j_call: TRBJ1-1; clone_size: .; cdr3_aa: CASSSAGHRGPEAFF; cdr3_nt: TGTGCCAGCAGCTCAGCGGGGCACAGGGGGCCTGAAGCTTTCTTT
v_call: TRBV19; d_call: TRBD1; j_call: TRBJ1-5; clone_size: once; cdr3_aa: CASRRTGDNQPQHF; cdr3_nt: TGTGCCAGTAGGAGGACAGGAGATAATCAGCCCCAGCATTTT
v_call: TRBV7-9; d_call: .; j_call: TRBJ1-1; clone_size: .; cdr3_aa: CASSSRGGEAFF; cdr3_nt: TGTGCCAGCAGCTCCAGGGGAGGGGAAGCTTTCTTT
v_call: TRBV4-1; d_call: .; j_call: TRBJ2-5; clone_size: .; cdr3_aa: CASSQRASNRETQYF; cdr3_nt: TGCGCCAGCAGCCAAAGGGCTAGCAATAGAGAGACCCAGTACTTC